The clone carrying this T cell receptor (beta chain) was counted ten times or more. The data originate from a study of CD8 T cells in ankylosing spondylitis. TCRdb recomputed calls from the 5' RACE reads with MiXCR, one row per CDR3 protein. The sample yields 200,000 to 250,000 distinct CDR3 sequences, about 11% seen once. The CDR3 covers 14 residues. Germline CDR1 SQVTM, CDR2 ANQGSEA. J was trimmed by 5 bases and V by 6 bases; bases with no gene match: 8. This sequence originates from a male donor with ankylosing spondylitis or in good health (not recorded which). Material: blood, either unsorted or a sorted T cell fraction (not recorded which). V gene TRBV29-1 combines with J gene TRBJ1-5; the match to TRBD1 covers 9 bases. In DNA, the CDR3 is TGCAGCGTCTCTACAGGGGGCTTGTATCAGCCCCAGCATTTT. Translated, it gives CSVSTGGLYQPQHF.